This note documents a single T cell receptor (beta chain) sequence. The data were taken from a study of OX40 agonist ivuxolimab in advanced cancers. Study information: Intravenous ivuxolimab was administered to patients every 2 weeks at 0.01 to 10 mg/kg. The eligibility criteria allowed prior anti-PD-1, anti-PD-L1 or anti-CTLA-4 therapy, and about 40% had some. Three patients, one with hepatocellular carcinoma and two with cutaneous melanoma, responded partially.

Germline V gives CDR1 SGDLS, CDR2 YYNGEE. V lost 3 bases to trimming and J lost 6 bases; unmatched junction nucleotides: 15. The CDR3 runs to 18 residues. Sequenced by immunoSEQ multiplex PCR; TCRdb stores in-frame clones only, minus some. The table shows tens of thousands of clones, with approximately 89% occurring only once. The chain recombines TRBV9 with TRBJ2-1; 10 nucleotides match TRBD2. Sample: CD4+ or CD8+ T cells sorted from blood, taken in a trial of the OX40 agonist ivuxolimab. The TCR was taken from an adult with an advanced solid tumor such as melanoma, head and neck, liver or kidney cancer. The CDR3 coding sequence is TGTGCCAGCAGCGGGGTACTCGGGTCTAGCGGGAGTATCAATGAGCAGTTCTTC. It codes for CASSGVLGSSGSINEQFF.